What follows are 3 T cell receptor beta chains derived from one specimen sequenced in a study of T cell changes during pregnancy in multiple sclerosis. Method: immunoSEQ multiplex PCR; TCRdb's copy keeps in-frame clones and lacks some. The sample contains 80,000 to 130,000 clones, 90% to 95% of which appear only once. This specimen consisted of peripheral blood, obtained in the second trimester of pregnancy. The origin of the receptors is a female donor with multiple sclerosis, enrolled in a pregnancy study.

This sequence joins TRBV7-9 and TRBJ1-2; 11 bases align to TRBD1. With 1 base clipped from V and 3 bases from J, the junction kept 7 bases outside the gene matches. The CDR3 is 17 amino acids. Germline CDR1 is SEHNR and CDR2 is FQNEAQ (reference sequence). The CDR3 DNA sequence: TGTGCCAGCAGCTTAGGGGCGCTGGGACAGGGGGACTATGGCTACACCTTC. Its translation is CASSLGALGQGDYGYTF.

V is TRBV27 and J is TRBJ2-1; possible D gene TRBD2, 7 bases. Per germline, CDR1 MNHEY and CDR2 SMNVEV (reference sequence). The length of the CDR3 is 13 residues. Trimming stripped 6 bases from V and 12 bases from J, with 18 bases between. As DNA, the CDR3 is TGTGCCAGCAGGCAAGGGGGGGTTGGCTCGCAGTTCTTC. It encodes CASRQGGVGSQFF.

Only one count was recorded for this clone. DNA of the CDR3: TGTGCCAGCAGCCCTCCAAACAGGGGGCGCGTAACCTACGAGCAGTACTTC. Translation gives CASSPPNRGRVTYEQYF. V and J are TRBV7-9 and TRBJ2-7; TRBD1 agrees at 9 bases. The length of the CDR3 is 17 residues. Per the germline V gene, CDR1 is SEHNR and CDR2 is FQNEAQ (reference sequence). After removal of 5 bases from V and 2 bases from J, the junction contained 13 bases not matched to a gene. The whole variable domain, filled in from reference TRBV7-9 and TRBJ2-7, reads DTGVSQNPRHKITKRGQNVTFRCDPISEHNRLYWYRQTLGQGPEFLTYFQNEAQLEKSRLLSDRFSAERPKGSFSTLEIQRTEQGDSAMYLCASSPPNRGRVTYEQYFGPGTRLTVT.